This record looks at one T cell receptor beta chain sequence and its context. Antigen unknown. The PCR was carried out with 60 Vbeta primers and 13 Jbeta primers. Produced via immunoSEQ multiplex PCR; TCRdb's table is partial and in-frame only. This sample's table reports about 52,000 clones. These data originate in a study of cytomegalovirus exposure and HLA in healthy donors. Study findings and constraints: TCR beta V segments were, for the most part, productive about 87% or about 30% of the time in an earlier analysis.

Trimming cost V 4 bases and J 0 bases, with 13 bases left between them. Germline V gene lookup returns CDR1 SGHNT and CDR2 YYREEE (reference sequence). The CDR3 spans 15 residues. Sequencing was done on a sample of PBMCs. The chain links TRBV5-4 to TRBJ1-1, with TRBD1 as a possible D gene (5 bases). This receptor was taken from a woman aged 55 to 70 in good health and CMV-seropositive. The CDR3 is CASSAAGSLNTEAFF. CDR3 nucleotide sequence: TGTGCCAGCAGCGCAGCAGGGTCCTTGAACACTGAAGCTTTCTTT.